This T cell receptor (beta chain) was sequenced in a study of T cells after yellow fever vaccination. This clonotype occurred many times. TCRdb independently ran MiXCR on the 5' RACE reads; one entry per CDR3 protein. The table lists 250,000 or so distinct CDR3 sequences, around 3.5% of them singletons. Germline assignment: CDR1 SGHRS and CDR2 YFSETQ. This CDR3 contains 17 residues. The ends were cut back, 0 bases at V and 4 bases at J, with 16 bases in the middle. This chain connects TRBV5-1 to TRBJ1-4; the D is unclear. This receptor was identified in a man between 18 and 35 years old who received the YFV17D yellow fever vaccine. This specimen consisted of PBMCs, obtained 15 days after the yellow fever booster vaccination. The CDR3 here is CASSLAPTRPNNEKLFF. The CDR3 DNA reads TGCGCCAGCAGCTTGGCCCCAACCCGGCCGAATAATGAAAAACTGTTTTTT.